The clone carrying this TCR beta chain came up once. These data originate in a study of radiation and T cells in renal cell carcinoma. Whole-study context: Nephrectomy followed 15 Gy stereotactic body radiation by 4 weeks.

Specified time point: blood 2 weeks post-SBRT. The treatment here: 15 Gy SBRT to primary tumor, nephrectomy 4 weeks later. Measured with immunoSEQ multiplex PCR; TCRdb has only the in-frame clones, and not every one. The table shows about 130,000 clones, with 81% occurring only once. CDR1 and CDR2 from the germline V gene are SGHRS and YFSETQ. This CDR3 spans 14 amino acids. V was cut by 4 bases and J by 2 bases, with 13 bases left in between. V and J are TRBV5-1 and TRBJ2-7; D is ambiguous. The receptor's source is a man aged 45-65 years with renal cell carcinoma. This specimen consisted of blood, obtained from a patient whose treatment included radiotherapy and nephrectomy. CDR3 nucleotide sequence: TGCGCCAGCAGCCCCCAAGGTGGAACCTACGAGCAGTACTTC. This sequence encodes CASSPQGGTYEQYF.